Sequencing of this T cell receptor (beta chain) was carried out in a study of CD8 T cells in ankylosing spondylitis. Study results and caveats: Disease-linked clones reportedly concentrated significantly in matched ankylosing spondylitis synovial fluid.

This clonotype was seen many times. The antigen is unknown. A single record per CDR3 protein comes from TCRdb applying MiXCR to the 5' RACE reads. The profile covers roughly 130,000 distinct CDR3 sequences, with roughly 9% appearing a single time and about 3.6% taken by the ten largest. Trimming pared 6 bases from V and 2 bases from J, leaving 14 bases between. CDR3 size: 15 residues. The V gene's germline CDR1 is MNHEY and CDR2 SVGEGT. V gene TRBV6-2 or TRBV6-3 combines with J gene TRBJ2-1, with D maybe TRBD2 (5 bases). Source material: blood, either unsorted or a sorted T cell fraction (not recorded which). The sequence derives from a male donor with ankylosing spondylitis or in good health (not recorded which). The CDR3 coding sequence is TGTGCCAGCAGAAGCGGAGCCCAAACCTACAATGAGCAGTTCTTC. Amino acids: CASRSGAQTYNEQFF.